The clone carrying this TCR beta chain was detected a few times. The data derive from a study of blood T cells in healthy people across ages. It was with a sample-barcoded 5' primer and a J-beta primer mix that a second PCR of roughly 7 to 12 cycles was run. TCRdb reprocessed the 5' RACE reads with MiXCR, giving one entry per CDR3 protein. In the table there are a few hundred thousand distinct CDR3 sequences, 45% to 60% of which are singletons. Every donor contributed about 10 milliliters of peripheral blood by blood draw. The authors isolated at least 7 million PBMCs per sample. Trimming removed 5 bases from V and 0 bases from J; junction bases left unmatched: 8. The germline CDR1 and CDR2 sequences are SGHRS and YFSETQ. The CDR3 length is 17 residues.

The V and J genes are TRBV5-1 and TRBJ2-6; 7 bases agree with TRBD2. The TCR was taken from a man aged 55 to 70 in good health. Material for sequencing was blood. The CDR3 DNA follows: TGCGCCAGCAGGGGGGGGTCCCCTTTCTCTGGGGCCAACGTCCTGACTTTC. It translates to CASRGGSPFSGANVLTF.